Listed here is a single T cell receptor beta chain. This sample was included in a study of blood T cells in healthy people across ages. Per the germline V gene, CDR1 is GTSNPN and CDR2 is SVGIG (reference sequence). V lost 4 bases and J 1 base, leaving 13 bases between the germline ends. This CDR3 contains 14 residues. The use of a sample-barcoded 5' primer and a J-beta primer mix characterized a second PCR of about 7 to 12 cycles. TCRdb passed the 5' RACE reads through MiXCR, listing each CDR3 protein once. Of around 1.1 million distinct CDR3 sequences listed, 35% to 45% are singletons. This clonotype was obtained from a man in his late teens or twenties in good health. This chain links TRBV30 with TRBJ1-1, with D unclear. Sequenced: blood. The CDR3 coding sequence is TGTGCCTGGAACCCGATACAGCAGAACACTGAAGCTTTCTTT. This translates into CAWNPIQQNTEAFF.